This T cell receptor beta chain was retrieved from a study of T-cell reconstitution after alpha-beta-depleted transplantation in children. Germline-derived CDR1 and CDR2 are DFQATT and SNEGSKA (reference sequence). There are 12 residues in the CDR3. The V and J ends lost 0 bases and 3 bases respectively, with 6 bases between them. Construction of the TCRbeta library involved unique molecular identifiers. Via MiXCR, TCRdb re-called the PCR reads, giving one row per CDR3 protein. The sample gives 500,000 to 600,000 distinct CDR3 sequences, around 16% of which show up once; less than 4% is in the top ten.

The gene calls are TRBV20-1 and TRBJ2-7, with D uncertain. The sequenced sample was PBMCs from the stem cell graft donor, obtained from the stem cell graft. The TCR sequence derives from a human donor who donated a stem cell graft to a child with acute lymphoblastic leukemia. The CDR3 loop reads CSARDRFYEQYF. In DNA form, the CDR3 reads TGCAGTGCTAGAGATCGCTTCTACGAGCAGTACTTC.